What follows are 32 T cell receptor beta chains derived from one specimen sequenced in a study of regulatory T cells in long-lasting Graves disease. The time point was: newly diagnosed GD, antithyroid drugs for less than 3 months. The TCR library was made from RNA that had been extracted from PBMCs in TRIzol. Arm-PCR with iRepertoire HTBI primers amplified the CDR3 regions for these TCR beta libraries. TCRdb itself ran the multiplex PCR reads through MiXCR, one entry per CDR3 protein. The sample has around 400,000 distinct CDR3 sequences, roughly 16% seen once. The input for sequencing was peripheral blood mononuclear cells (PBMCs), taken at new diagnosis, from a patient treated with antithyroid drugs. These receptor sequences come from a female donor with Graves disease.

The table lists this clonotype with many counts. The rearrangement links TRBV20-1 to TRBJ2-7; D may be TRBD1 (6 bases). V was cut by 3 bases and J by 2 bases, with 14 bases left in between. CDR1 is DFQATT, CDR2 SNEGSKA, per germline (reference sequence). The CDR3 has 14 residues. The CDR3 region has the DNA TGCAGTGCTAGGACAGGCGGCTATGCCTACGAGCAGTACTTC. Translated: CSARTGGYAYEQYF.

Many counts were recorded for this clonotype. CDR3 loop: CASSRGYNSYNEQFF. The CDR3 DNA reads as TGCGCCAGCAGTAGGGGCTATAACTCCTACAATGAGCAGTTCTTC. This chain connects TRBV10-2 to TRBJ2-1; D perhaps matches TRBD1 (5 bases). This CDR3 is 15 amino acids long. In germline, CDR1 is WSHSY, CDR2 SAAADI. Trimming cost V 5 bases and J 0 bases, with 11 bases left between them.

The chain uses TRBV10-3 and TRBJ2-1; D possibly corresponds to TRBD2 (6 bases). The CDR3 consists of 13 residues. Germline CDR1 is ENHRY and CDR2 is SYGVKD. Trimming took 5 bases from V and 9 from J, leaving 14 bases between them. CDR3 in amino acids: CAISSTFGGEQFF. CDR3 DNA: TGTGCCATCAGTTCGACGTTCGGGGGTGAGCAGTTCTTC.

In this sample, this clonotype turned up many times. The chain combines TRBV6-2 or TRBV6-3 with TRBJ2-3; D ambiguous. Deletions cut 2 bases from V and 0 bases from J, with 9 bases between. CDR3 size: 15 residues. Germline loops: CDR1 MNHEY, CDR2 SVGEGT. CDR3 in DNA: TGTGCCAGCAGTTACCGGCACGTTAGCACAGATACGCAGTATTTT. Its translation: CASSYRHVSTDTQYF.

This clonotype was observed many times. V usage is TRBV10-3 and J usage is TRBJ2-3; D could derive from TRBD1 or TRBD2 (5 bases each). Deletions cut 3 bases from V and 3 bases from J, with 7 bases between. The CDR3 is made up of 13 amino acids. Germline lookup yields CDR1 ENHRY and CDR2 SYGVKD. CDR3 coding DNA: TGTGCCATCAGTGACGGGGCAACAGATACGCAGTATTTT. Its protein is CAISDGATDTQYF.

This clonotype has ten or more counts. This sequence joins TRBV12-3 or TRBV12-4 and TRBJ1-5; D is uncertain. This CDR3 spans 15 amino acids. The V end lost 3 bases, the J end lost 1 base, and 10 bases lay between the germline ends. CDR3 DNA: TGTGCCAGCAGTTTGAATGGCTGGAGCAATCAGCCCCAGCATTTT. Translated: CASSLNGWSNQPQHF.

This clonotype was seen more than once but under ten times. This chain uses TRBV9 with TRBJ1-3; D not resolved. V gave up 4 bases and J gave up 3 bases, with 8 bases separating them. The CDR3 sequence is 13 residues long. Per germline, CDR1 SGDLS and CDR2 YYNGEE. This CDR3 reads CASSPADGNTIYF. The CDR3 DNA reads TGTGCCAGCAGCCCAGCCGATGGAAACACCATATATTTT.

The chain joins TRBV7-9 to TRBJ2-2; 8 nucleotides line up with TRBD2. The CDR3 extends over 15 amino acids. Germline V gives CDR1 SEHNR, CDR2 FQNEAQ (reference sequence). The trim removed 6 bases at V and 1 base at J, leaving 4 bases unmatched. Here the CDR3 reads CASSHRGGNTGELFF. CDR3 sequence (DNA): TGTGCCAGCAGTCACCGGGGGGGGAACACCGGGGAGCTGTTTTTT.

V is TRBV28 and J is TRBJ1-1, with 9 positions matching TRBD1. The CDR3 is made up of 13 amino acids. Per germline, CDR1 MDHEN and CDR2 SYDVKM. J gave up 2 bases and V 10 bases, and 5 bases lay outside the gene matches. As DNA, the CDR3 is TGTGCCATAAACAGGGGGCTCAACACTGAAGCTTTCTTT. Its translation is CAINRGLNTEAFF. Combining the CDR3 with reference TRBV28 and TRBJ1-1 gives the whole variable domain DVKVTQSSRYLVKRTGEKVFLECVQDMDHENMFWYRQDPGLGLRLIYFSYDVKMKEKGDIPEGYSVSREKKERFSLILESASTNQTSMYLCAINRGLNTEAFFGQGTRLTVV.

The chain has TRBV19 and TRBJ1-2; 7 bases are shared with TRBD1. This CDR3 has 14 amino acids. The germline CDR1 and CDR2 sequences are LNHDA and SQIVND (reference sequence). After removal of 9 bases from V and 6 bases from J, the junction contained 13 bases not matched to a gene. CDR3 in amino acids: CASTRQGGENGYTF. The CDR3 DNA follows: TGTGCCAGCACACGACAGGGAGGGGAGAATGGCTACACCTTC.

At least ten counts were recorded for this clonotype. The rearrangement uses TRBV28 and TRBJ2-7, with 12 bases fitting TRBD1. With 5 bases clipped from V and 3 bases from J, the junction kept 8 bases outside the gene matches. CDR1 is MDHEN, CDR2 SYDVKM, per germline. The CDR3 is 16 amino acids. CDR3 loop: CASSPSGTGGDYEQYF. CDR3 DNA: TGTGCCAGCAGTCCGAGCGGGACAGGGGGCGACTACGAGCAGTACTTC. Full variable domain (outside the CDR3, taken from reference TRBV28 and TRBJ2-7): DVKVTQSSRYLVKRTGEKVFLECVQDMDHENMFWYRQDPGLGLRLIYFSYDVKMKEKGDIPEGYSVSREKKERFSLILESASTNQTSMYLCASSPSGTGGDYEQYFGPGTRLTVT.

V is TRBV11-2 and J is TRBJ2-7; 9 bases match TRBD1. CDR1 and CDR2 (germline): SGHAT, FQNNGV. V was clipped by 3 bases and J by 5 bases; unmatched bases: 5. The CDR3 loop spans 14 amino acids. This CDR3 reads CASSFPGQGNEQYF. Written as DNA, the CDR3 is TGTGCCAGCAGCTTCCCCGGACAGGGGAACGAGCAGTACTTC.

CDR3 residues: CAISERNTIYF. In DNA, the CDR3 is TGTGCCATCAGTGAGAGAAACACCATATATTTT. V usage is TRBV10-3 and J usage is TRBJ1-3; no clear D. Trimming stripped 2 bases from V and 5 bases from J, with 1 base between. The germline gives CDR1 ENHRY, CDR2 SYGVKD. There are 11 residues in the CDR3.

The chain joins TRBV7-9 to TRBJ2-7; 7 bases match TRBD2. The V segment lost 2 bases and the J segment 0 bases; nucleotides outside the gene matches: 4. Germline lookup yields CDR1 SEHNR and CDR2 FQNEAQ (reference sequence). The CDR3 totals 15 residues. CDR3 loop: CASSLTSVPSYEQYF. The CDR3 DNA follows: TGTGCCAGCAGCTTAACTAGCGTTCCCTCCTACGAGCAGTACTTC.

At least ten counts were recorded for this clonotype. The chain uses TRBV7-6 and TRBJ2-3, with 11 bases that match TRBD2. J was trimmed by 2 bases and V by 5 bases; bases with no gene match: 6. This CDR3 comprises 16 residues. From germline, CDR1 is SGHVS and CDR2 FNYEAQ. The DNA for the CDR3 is TGTGCCAGCAGCCTCATAGCGGGAGGGAACACAGATACGCAGTATTTT. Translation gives CASSLIAGGNTDTQYF.

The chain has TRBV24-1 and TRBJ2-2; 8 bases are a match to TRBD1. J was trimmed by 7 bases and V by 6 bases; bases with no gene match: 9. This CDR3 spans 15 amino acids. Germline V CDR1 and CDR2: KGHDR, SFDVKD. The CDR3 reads CATSIGTGAIGELFF. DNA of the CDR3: TGTGCCACCAGTATAGGGACAGGTGCCATCGGGGAGCTGTTTTTT.

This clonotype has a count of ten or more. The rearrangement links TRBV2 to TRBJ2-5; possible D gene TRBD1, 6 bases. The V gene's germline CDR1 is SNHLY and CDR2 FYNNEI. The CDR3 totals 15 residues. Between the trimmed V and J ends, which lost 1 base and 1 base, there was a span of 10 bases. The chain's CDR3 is CASSEGRGLQETQYF. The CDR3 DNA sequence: TGTGCCAGCAGTGAAGGCAGGGGCCTCCAAGAGACCCAGTACTTC.

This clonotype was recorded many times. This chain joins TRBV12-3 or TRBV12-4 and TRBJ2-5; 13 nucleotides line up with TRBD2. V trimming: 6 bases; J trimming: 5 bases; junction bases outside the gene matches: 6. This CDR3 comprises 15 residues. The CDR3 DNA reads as TGTGCCAGCAGCGGGACTAGCGGGGTTGTGGAGACCCAGTACTTC. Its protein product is CASSGTSGVVETQYF.

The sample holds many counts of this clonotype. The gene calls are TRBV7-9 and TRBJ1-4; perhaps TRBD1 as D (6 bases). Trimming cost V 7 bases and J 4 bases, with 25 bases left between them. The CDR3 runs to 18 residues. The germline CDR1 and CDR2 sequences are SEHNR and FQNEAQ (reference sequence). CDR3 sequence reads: CASIPRSQLTGINEKLFF. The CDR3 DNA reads TGTGCCAGCATCCCCCGGTCCCAATTGACAGGAATTAATGAAAAACTGTTTTTT.

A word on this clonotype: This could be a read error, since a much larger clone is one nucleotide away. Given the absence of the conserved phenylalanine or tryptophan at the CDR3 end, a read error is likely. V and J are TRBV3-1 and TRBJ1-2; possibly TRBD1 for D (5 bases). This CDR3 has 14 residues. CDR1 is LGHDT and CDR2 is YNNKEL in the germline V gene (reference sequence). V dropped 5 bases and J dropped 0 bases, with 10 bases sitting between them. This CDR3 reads CASSTGTTNYGYTY. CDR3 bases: TGTGCCAGCAGCACCGGGACCACTAACTATGGCTACACCTAC.

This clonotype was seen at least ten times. CDR3: CASSYNSGRANYGYTF. CDR3 in DNA: TGCGCCAGCAGCTATAACTCGGGCCGGGCTAACTATGGCTACACCTTC. V usage is TRBV5-1 and J usage is TRBJ1-2; D uncertain. The V and J ends lost 3 bases and 0 bases respectively, with 15 bases between them. Germline V gives CDR1 SGHRS, CDR2 YFSETQ. The length of the CDR3 is 16 residues.

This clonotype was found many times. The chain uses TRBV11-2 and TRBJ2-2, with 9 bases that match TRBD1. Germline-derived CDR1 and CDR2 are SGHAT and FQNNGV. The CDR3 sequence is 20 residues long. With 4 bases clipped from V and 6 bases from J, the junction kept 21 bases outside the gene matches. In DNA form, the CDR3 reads TGTGCCAGCAGCTCGGATTTACAACCTTTCCGGGACAGGGTGGCCGGGGAGCTGTTTTTT. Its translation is CASSSDLQPFRDRVAGELFF.

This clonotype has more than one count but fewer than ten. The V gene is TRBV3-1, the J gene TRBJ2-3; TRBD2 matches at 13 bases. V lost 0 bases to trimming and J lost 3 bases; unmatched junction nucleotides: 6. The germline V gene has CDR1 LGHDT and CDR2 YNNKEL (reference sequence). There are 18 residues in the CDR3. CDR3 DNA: TGTGCCAGCAGCCAAGATCGGGGACTAGCGGGGCAGACAGATACGCAGTATTTT. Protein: CASSQDRGLAGQTDTQYF.

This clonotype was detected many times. The CDR3 DNA reads TGTGCCAGCAGTCTACAGGGGAGCGACACTGAAGCTTTCTTT. It translates to CASSLQGSDTEAFF. The gene calls are TRBV6-1 and TRBJ1-1; 7 nucleotides line up with TRBD1. V was clipped by 5 bases and J by 3 bases; unmatched bases: 6. The germline V gene encodes CDR1 MNHNS and CDR2 SASEGT. The CDR3 is 14 amino acids.

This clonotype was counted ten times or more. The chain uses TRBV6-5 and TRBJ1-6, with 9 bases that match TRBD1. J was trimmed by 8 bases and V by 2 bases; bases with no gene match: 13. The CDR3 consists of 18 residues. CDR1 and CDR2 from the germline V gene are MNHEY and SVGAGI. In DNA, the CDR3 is TGTGCCAGCAGTTACCCCCGGGAGGGACAGGGCCCTTATTCACCCCTCCACTTT. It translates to CASSYPREGQGPYSPLHF.

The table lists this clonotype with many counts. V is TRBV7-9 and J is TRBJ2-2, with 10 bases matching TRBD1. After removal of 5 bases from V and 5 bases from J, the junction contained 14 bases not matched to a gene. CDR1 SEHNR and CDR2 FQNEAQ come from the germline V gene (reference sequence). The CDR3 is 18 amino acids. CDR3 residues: CASSNFRQGAGRTGELFF. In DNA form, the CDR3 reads TGTGCCAGCAGCAATTTCCGACAGGGGGCAGGAAGAACCGGGGAGCTGTTTTTT.

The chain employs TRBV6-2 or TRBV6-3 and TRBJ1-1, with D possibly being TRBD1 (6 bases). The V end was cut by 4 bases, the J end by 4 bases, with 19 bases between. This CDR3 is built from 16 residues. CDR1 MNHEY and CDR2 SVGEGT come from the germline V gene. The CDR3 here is CASSSTGRGGGTEAFF. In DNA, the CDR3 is TGTGCCAGCAGTTCTACAGGGAGGGGGGGAGGCACTGAAGCTTTCTTT.

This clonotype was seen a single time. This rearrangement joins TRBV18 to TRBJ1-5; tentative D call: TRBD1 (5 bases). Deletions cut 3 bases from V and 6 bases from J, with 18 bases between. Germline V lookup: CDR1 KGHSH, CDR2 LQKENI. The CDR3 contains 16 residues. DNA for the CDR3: TGTGCCAGCTCACCGTCTTTCGGTGTTGGGGGTCAGCCCCAGCATTTT. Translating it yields CASSPSFGVGGQPQHF.

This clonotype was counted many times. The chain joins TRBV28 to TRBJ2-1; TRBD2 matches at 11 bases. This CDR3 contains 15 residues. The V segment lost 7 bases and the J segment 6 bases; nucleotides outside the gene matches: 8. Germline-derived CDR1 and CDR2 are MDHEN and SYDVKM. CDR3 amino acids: CASTSTSGTFNEQFF. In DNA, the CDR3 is TGTGCCAGCACCTCGACTAGCGGGACCTTCAATGAGCAGTTCTTC.

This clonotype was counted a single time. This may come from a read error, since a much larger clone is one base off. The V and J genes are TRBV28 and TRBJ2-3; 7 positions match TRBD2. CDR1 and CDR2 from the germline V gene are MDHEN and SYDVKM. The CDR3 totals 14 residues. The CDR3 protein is CASSWGGSPDTRYF. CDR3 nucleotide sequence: TGTGCCAGCAGTTGGGGCGGGAGCCCAGATACGCGGTATTTT.

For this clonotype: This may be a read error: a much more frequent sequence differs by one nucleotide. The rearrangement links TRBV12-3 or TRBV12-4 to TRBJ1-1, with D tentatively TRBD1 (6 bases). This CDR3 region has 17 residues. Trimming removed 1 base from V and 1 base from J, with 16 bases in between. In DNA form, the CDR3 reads TGTGCCAGCAGTTTAGTGGACAGCGCAATTCGGAACACTGAAGCTTTCTTT. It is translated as CASSLVDSAIRNTEAFF.

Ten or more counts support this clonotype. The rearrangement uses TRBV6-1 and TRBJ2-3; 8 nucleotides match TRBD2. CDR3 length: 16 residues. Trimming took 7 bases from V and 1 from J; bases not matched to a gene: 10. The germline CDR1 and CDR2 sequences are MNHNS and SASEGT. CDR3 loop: CASTTTGGFGTDTQYF. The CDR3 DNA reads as TGTGCCAGCACCACCACGGGAGGGTTCGGCACAGATACGCAGTATTTT.